These 14 T cell receptor beta chains came from one sample sequenced in a study of cytotoxic CD8 clonotypes in ibrutinib-treated CLL. Here immunoSEQ multiplex PCR was the method, and the copy in TCRdb shows in-frame clones only, minus some. The sample has about 140,000 clones, around 84% seen once. Source: PBMCs, taken after 36 months of ibrutinib treatment. The receptors were sampled from a human donor with chronic lymphocytic leukemia.

The chain has TRBV6-5 and TRBJ1-2, with TRBD1 identical over 8 bases. The trim removed 2 bases at V and 3 bases at J, leaving 8 bases unmatched. Germline V gene data show CDR1 as MNHEY and CDR2 as SVGAGI. This CDR3 region has 16 residues. The CDR3 nucleotides read TGTGCCAGCAGTTACGTAGGACAGGGTCAGGACTATGGCTACACCTTC. It codes for CASSYVGQGQDYGYTF.

This sequence joins TRBV11-3 and TRBJ2-1; 9 nucleotides line up with TRBD1. The CDR3 runs to 14 residues. Germline loops: CDR1 SGHNT, CDR2 YENEEA. With 6 bases clipped from V and 4 bases from J, the junction kept 4 bases outside the gene matches. The CDR3 here is CASSTGQGYNEQFF. In nucleotides, the CDR3 is TGTGCCAGCAGTACGGGACAGGGTTACAATGAGCAGTTCTTC.

DNA for the CDR3: TGTGCCAGCTCACCTCCATACGACAGAGCCTACGAGCAGTACTTC. This translates into CASSPPYDRAYEQYF. The rearrangement joins TRBV18 to TRBJ2-7, with D maybe TRBD1 (5 bases). Germline V gene lookup returns CDR1 KGHSH and CDR2 LQKENI. V was pared by 3 bases and J by 2 bases, with 14 bases between. CDR3 length: 15 amino acids.

This clone was observed a single time. CDR3 protein: CASRSKDQVVETFF. The CDR3 coding sequence is TGTGCCAGCAGATCGAAAGACCAGGTTGTGGAAACTTTCTTT. The rearrangement joins TRBV5-4 to TRBJ1-1, with D hard to call. CDR3 length equals 14 residues. Trimming cost V 5 bases and J 12 bases, with 23 bases left between them. Looked up from germline, CDR1 is SGHNT and CDR2 is YYREEE (reference sequence). Complete variable domain (other parts from reference TRBV5-4 and TRBJ1-1): ETGVTQSPTHLIKTRGQQVTLRCSSQSGHNTVSWYQQALGQGPQFIFQYYREEENGRGNFPPRFSGLQFPNYSSELNVNALELDDSALYLCASRSKDQVVETFFGQGTRLTVV.

For this clone: At the DNA level, this CDR3 is encoded by other sequences in the same sample as well. The rearrangement links TRBV5-1 to TRBJ1-2; D is unresolved. The CDR3 sequence is 13 residues long. From germline, CDR1 is SGHRS and CDR2 YFSETQ. V lost 0 bases and J 2 bases, leaving 5 bases between the germline ends. DNA for the CDR3: TGCGCCAGCAGCTTGGGGGGAAACTATGGCTACACCTTC. Amino acids: CASSLGGNYGYTF.

V and J are TRBV10-3 and TRBJ1-1; D not resolved. Trimming stripped 4 bases from V and 1 base from J, with 4 bases between. Looked up from germline, CDR1 is ENHRY and CDR2 is SYGVKD. This CDR3 spans 12 amino acids. The CDR3 spells CAISVGNTEAFF. For the CDR3, the DNA is TGTGCCATCAGTGTAGGGAACACTGAAGCTTTCTTT.

This clone occurred a few times. This chain's CDR3 is CSARTGGTEAFF. In nucleotides, the CDR3 is TGCAGCGCTCGGACAGGGGGCACTGAAGCTTTCTTT. This chain joins TRBV29-1 and TRBJ1-1; 10 bases line up with TRBD1. The CDR3 consists of 12 residues. The germline gives CDR1 SQVTM, CDR2 ANQGSEA. With 7 bases clipped from V and 4 bases from J, the junction kept 3 bases outside the gene matches. The full variable domain, with the rest looked up from reference TRBV29-1 and TRBJ1-1, is SAVISQKPSRDICQRGTSLTIQCQVDSQVTMMFWYRQQPGQSLTLIATANQGSEATYESGFVIDKFPISRPNLTFSTLTVSNMSPEDSSIYLCSARTGGTEAFFGQGTRLTVV.

This chain joins TRBV11-2 and TRBJ1-1; D is unresolved. This CDR3 has 13 residues. The germline V gene encodes CDR1 SGHAT and CDR2 FQNNGV. The V end lost 0 bases, the J end lost 2 bases, and 4 bases lay between the germline ends. Here the CDR3 DNA reads TGTGCCAGCAGCTTAGATGAAAACACTGAAGCTTTCTTT. Translated: CASSLDENTEAFF.

The CDR3 region has the DNA TGTGCCACCTACGGTGGGGCTGAAGCTTTCTTT. Its protein is CATYGGAEAFF. The chain has TRBV10-3 and TRBJ1-1, with unresolved D. The CDR3 spans 11 residues. CDR1 is ENHRY and CDR2 is SYGVKD in the germline V gene. V was cut by 10 bases and J by 6 bases, with 12 bases left in between.

Only a few counts were recorded for this clone. This chain uses TRBV7-9 with TRBJ2-7, with 7 bases matching TRBD2. The ends lost 7 bases at V and 3 bases at J; junction bases unmatched: 9. This CDR3 has 14 amino acids. The germline V gene has CDR1 SEHNR and CDR2 FQNEAQ (reference sequence). CDR3 in amino acids: CASTWGGRGYEQYF. Written as DNA, the CDR3 is TGTGCCAGCACCTGGGGCGGGAGAGGCTACGAGCAGTACTTC.

CDR3 residues: CASSHWTGPQYQETQYF. Here the CDR3 DNA reads TGTGCCAGCAGCCATTGGACAGGGCCCCAGTACCAAGAGACCCAGTACTTC. The rearrangement links TRBV14 to TRBJ2-5; TRBD1 matches at 8 bases. The germline gives CDR1 SGHDN, CDR2 FVKESK. CDR3 length: 17 amino acids. V dropped 3 bases and J dropped 0; count of bases not matched to a gene: 9.

The chain is built from TRBV19 and TRBJ1-2; D call uncertain. CDR1 is LNHDA and CDR2 is SQIVND in the germline V gene (reference sequence). This CDR3 contains 11 residues. V was trimmed by 4 bases and J by 7 bases, leaving 7 bases between them. The DNA of the CDR3 is TGTGCCAGTAGTAGGGCCGCTGGCTACACCTTC. It yields the protein CASSRAAGYTF.

The chain links TRBV10-3 to TRBJ2-7; D may be TRBD2 (6 bases). This CDR3 has 14 residues. The V and J ends lost 6 bases and 3 bases respectively, with 15 bases between them. Germline CDR1 is ENHRY and CDR2 is SYGVKD. The CDR3 sequence: CAIRTGTYNYEQYF. CDR3 nucleotide sequence: TGTGCCATCAGAACCGGGACTTACAACTACGAGCAGTACTTC.

The genes are TRBV10-1 and TRBJ2-3; 8 bases fit TRBD1. This CDR3 has 15 amino acids. CDR1 WNHNN and CDR2 SYGVQD come from the germline V gene (reference sequence). The V segment lost 6 bases and the J segment 4 bases; nucleotides outside the gene matches: 9. As DNA, the CDR3 is TGCGCCAGCAGCCGCTTGCCAGGGGGCGCAGATACGCAGTATTTT. Translating gives CASSRLPGGADTQYF.